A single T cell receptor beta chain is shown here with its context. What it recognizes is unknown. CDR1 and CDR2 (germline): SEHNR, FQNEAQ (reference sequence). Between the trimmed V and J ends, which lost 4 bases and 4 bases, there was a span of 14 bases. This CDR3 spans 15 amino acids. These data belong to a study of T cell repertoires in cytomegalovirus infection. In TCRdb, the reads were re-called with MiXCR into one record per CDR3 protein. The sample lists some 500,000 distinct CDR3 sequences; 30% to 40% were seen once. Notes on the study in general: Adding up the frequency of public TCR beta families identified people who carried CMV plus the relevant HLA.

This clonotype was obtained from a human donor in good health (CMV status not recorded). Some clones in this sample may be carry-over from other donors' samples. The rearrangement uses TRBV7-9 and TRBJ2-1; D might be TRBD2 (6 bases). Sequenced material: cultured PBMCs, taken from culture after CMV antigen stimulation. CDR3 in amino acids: CASSSAPDYYNEQFF. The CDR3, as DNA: TGTGCCAGCAGCTCAGCCCCGGACTATTACAATGAGCAGTTCTTC.